The source of this T cell receptor beta chain is a study of T-cell memory formation after mild COVID-19. This CDR3 contains 12 residues. Trimming shortened V by 7 bases and J by 4 bases, and 13 bases separated the two germline ends. Germline V gene data show CDR1 as DFQATT and CDR2 as SNEGSKA (reference sequence). This clonotype was seen a handful of times. TCRdb reanalysed the 5' RACE reads using MiXCR and keeps one entry per CDR3 protein. This sample carries under 250,000 distinct CDR3 sequences, more than 8% of them seen once, and the ten largest clones take roughly 3.5%. This TCR came from a man between 18 and 29 years old who had mild COVID-19 (a few samples of this study predate the infection). Cell type and time point are not known. The chain uses TRBV20-1 and TRBJ1-1, with a possible D match to TRBD1 (5 bases). The sequenced sample was PBMCs or a T cell subset sorted from them (not recorded which). CDR3 sequence reads: CSVSQGGTEAFF. DNA of the CDR3: TGCAGTGTCTCCCAGGGAGGCACTGAAGCTTTCTTT.